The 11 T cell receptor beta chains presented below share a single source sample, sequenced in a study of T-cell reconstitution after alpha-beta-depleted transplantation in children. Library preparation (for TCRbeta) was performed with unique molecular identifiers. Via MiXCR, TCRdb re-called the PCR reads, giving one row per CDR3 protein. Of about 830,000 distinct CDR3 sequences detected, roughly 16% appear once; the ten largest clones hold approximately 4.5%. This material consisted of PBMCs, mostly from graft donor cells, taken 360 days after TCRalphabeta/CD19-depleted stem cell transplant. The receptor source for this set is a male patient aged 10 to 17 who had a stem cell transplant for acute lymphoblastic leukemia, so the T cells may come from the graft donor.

CDR3 bases: TGTGCCAGCAGCTTAGTCATCGGGTCCTACGAGCAGTACTTC. Its protein product is CASSLVIGSYEQYF. The chain recombines TRBV7-2 with TRBJ2-7; D is uncertain. CDR1 and CDR2 from the germline V gene are SGHTA and FQGNSA. Trimming removed 1 base from V and 1 base from J, with 8 bases in between. The CDR3 loop spans 14 amino acids.

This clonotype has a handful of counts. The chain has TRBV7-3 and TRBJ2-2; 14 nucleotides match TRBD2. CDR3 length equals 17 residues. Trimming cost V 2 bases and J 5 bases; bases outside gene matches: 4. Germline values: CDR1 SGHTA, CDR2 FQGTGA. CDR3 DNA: TGTGCCAGCAGCTTACCAGGACTAGCGGGAGGAACCGGGGAGCTGTTTTTT. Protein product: CASSLPGLAGGTGELFF.

The CDR3 nucleotides read TGCGCCAGCAGCCAAGCCTGGACTAGCACCAACAATGAGCAGTTCTTC. Protein product: CASSQAWTSTNNEQFF. This chain connects TRBV4-1 to TRBJ2-1; 8 nucleotides agree with TRBD2. V dropped 1 base and J dropped 5; count of bases not matched to a gene: 7. CDR1 and CDR2 (germline): MGHRA, YSYEKL. The CDR3 consists of 16 residues.

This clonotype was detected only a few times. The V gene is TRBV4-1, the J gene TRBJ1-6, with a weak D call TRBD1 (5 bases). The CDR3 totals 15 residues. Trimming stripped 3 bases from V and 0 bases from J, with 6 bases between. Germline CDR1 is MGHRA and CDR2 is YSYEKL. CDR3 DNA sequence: TGCGCCAGCAGCCACAGGGACTCCTATAATTCACCCCTCCACTTT. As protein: CASSHRDSYNSPLHF.

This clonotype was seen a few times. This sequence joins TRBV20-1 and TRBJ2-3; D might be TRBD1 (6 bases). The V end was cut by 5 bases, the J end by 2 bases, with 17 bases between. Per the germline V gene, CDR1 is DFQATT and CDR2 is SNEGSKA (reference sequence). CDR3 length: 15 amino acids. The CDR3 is CSAATGFGFTDTQYF. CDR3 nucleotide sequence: TGCAGTGCTGCCACAGGGTTTGGGTTCACAGATACGCAGTATTTT.

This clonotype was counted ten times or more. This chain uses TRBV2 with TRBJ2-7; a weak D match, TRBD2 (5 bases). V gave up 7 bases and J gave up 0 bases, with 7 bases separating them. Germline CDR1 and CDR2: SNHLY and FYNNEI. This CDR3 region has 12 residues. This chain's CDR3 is CASMGSSYEQYF. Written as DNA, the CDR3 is TGTGCCAGCATGGGGAGCTCCTACGAGCAGTACTTC.

CDR3 protein: CASSYSYRTYEQYF. The CDR3 nucleotides are TGTGCCAGCAGTTACTCATACAGAACCTACGAGCAGTACTTC. The gene calls are TRBV6-5 and TRBJ2-7; D is uncertain. This CDR3 is 14 amino acids long. Germline V gene data show CDR1 as MNHEY and CDR2 as SVGAGI. Trimming pared 0 bases from V and 2 bases from J, leaving 8 bases between.

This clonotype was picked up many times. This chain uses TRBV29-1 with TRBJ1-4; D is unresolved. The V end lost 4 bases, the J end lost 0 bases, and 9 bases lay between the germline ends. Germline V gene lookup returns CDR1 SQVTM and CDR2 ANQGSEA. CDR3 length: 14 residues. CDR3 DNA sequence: TGCAGCGTTGCCGAGCCTGCAACTAATGAAAAACTGTTTTTT. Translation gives CSVAEPATNEKLFF.

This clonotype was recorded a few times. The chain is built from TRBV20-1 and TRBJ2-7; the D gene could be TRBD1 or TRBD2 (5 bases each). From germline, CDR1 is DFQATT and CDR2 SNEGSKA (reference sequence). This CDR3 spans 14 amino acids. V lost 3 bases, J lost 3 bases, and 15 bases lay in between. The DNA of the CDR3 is TGCAGTGCTAGCGAGCCGGGACCCCACTACGAGCAGTACTTC. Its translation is CSASEPGPHYEQYF.

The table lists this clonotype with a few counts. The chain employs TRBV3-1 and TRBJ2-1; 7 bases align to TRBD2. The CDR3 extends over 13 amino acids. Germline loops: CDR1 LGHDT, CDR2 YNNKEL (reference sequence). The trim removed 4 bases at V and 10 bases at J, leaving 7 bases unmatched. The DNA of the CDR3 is TGTGCCAGCAGCCCGACGGGAGGAGAAGAGCAGTTCTTC. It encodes CASSPTGGEEQFF.

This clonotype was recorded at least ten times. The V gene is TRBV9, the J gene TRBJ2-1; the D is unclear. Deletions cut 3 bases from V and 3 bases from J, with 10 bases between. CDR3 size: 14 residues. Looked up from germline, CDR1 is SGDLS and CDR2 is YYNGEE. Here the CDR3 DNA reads TGTGCCAGCAGCGCTGCTGCAAACTACAATGAGCAGTTCTTC. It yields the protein CASSAAANYNEQFF. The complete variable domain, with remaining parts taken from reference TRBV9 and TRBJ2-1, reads DSGVTQTPKHLITATGQRVTLRCSPRSGDLSVYWYQQSLDQGLQFLIQYYNGEERAKGNILERFSAQQFPDLHSELNLSSLELGDSALYFCASSAAANYNEQFFGPGTRLTVL.